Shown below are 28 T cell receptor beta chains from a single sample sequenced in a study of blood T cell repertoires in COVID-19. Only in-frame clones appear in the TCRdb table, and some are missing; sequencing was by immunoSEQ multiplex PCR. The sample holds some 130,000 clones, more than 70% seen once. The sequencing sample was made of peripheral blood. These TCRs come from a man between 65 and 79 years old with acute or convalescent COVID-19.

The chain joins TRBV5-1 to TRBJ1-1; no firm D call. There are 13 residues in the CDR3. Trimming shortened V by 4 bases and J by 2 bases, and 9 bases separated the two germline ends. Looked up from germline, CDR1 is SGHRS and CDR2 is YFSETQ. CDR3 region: CASSLGVNTEAFF. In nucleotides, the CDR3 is TGCGCCAGCAGCCTGGGAGTTAACACTGAAGCTTTCTTT.

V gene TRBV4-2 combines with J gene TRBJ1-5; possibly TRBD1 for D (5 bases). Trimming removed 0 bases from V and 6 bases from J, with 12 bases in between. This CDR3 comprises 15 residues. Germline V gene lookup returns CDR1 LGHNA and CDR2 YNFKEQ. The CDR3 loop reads CASSQEGQGGQPQHF. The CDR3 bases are TGTGCCAGCAGCCAAGAGGGGCAGGGCGGTCAGCCCCAGCATTTT.

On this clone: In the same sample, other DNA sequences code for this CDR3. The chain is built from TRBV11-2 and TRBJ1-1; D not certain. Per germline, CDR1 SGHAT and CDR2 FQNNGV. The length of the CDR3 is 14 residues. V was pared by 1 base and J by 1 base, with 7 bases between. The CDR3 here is CASSLGAGNTEAFF. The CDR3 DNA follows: TGTGCCAGCAGCTTAGGAGCAGGGAACACTGAAGCTTTCTTT. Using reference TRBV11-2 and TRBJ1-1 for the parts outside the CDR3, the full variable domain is EAGVAQSPRYKIIEKRQSVAFWCNPISGHATLYWYQQILGQGPKLLIQFQNNGVVDDSQLPKDRFSAERLKGVDSTLKIQPAKLEDSAVYLCASSLGAGNTEAFFGQGTRLTVV.

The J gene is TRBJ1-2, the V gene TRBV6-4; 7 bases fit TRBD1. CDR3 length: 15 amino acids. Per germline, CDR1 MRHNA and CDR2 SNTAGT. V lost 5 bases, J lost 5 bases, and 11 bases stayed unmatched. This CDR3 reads CASSPETGSPYGYTF. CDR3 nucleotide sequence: TGTGCCAGCAGTCCCGAGACAGGGTCCCCTTATGGCTACACCTTC.

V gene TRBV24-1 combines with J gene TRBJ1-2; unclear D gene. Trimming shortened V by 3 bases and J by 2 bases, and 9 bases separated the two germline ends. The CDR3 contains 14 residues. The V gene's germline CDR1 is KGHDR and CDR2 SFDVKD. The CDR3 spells CATSDVSGNYGYTF. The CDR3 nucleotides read TGTGCCACCAGTGATGTCAGCGGAAACTATGGCTACACCTTC.

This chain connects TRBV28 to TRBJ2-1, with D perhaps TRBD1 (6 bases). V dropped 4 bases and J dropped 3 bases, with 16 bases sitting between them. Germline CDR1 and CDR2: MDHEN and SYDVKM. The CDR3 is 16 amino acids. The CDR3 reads CASSSRDNWIYNEQFF. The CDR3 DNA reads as TGTGCCAGCAGTTCCCGGGACAACTGGATCTACAATGAGCAGTTCTTC.

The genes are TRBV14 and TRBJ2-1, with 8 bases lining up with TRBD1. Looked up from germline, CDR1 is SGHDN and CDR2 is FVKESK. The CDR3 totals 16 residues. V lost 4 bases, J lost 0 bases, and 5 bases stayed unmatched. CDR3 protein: CASSRRDRSSYNEQFF. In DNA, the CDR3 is TGTGCCAGCAGCCGACGGGACAGGAGCTCCTACAATGAGCAGTTCTTC. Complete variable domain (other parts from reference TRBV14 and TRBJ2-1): EAGVTQFPSHSVIEKGQTVTLRCDPISGHDNLYWYRRVMGKEIKFLLHFVKESKQDESGMPNNRFLAERTGGTYSTLKVQPAELEDSGVYFCASSRRDRSSYNEQFFGPGTRLTVL.

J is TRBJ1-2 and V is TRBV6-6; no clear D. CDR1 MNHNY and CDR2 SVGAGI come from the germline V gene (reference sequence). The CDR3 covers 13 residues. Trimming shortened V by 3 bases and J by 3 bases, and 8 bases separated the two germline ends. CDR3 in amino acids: CASSYTGDYGYTF. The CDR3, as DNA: TGTGCCAGCAGTTATACCGGGGACTATGGCTACACCTTC.

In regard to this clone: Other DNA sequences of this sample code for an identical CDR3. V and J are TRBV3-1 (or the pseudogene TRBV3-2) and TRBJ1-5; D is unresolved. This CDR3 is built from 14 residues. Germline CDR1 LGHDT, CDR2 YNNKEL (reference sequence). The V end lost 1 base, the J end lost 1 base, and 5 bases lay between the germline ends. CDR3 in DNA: TGTGCCAGCAGCCAAGCTGGCAGCAATCAGCCCCAGCATTTT. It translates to CASSQAGSNQPQHF.

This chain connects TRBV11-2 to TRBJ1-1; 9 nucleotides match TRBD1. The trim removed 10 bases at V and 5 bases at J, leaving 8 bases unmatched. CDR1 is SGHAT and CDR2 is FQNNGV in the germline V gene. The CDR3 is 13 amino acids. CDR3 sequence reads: CATSGQGRTEAFF. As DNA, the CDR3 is TGTGCCACCTCGGGACAGGGAAGAACTGAAGCTTTCTTT. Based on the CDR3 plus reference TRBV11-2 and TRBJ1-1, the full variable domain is EAGVAQSPRYKIIEKRQSVAFWCNPISGHATLYWYQQILGQGPKLLIQFQNNGVVDDSQLPKDRFSAERLKGVDSTLKIQPAKLEDSAVYLCATSGQGRTEAFFGQGTRLTVV.

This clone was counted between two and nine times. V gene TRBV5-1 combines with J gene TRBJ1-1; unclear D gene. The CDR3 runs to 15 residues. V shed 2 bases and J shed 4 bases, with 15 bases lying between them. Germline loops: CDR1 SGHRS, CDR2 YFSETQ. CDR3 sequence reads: CASSLSETAGTEAFF. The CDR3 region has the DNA TGCGCCAGCAGCTTATCGGAGACCGCGGGCACTGAAGCTTTCTTT.

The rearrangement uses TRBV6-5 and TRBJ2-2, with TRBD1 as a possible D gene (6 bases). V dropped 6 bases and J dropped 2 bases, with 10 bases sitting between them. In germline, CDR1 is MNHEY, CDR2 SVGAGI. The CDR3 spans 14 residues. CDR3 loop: CASRRTVNTGELFF. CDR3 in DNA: TGTGCCAGCAGGCGGACAGTTAACACCGGGGAGCTGTTTTTT.

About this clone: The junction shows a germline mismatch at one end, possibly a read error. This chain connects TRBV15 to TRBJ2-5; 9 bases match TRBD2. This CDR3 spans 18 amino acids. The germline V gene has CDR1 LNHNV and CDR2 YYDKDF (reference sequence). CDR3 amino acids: CAPRSGGLAGGRGETQYF. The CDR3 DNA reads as TGCGCCCCCCGCAGCGGGGGCCTCGCGGGGGGGCGAGGCGAGACCCAGTACTTC.

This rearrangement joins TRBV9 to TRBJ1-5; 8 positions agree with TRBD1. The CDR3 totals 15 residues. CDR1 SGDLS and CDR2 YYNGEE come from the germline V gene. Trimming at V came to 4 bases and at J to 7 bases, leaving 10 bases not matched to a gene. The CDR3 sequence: CASSSGGTGVQPQHF. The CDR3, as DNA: TGTGCCAGCAGCTCCGGTGGGACAGGTGTACAGCCCCAGCATTTT.

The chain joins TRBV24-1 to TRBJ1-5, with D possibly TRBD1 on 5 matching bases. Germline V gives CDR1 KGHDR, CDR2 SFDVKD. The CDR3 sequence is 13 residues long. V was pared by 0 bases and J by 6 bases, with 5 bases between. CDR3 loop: CATSDLQGQPQHF. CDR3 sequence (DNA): TGTGCCACCAGTGATTTGCAGGGTCAGCCCCAGCATTTT.

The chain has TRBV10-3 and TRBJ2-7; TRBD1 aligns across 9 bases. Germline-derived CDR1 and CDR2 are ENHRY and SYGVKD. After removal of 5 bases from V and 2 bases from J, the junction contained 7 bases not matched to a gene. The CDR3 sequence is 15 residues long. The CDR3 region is CAISLSGTGTYEQYF. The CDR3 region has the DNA TGTGCCATCAGTCTATCCGGGACAGGGACCTACGAGCAGTACTTC.

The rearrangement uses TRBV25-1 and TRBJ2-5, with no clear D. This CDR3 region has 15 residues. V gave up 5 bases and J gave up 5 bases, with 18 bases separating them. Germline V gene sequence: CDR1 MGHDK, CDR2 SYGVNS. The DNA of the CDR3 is TGTGCCAGCAGTAGCCAGACCGGGTTAAGGGAGACCCAGTACTTC. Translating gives CASSSQTGLRETQYF.

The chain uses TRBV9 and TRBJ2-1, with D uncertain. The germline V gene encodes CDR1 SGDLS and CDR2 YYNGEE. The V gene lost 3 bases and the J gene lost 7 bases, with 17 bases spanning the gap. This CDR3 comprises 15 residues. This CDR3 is CASSGSPNSWNEQFF. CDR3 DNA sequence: TGTGCCAGCAGCGGGAGTCCCAATAGCTGGAATGAGCAGTTCTTC.

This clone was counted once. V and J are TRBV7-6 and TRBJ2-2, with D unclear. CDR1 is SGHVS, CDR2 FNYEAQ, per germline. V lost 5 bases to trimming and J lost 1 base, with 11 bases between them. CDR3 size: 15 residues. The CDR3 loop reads CASSVVTGNTGELFF. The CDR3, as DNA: TGTGCCAGCAGCGTCGTGACTGGGAACACCGGGGAGCTGTTTTTT. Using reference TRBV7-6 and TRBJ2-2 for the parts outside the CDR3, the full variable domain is GAGVSQSPRYKVTKRGQDVALRCDPISGHVSLYWYRQALGQGPEFLTYFNYEAQQDKSGLPNDRFSAERPEGSISTLTIQRTEQRDSAMYRCASSVVTGNTGELFFGEGSRLTVL.

The DNA for the CDR3 is TGCGGGGGGGGGTATCAAGAGACCCAGTACTTC. This codes for CGGGYQETQYF. The rearrangement uses TRBV20-1 and TRBJ2-5, with TRBD2 matching 7 bases. This CDR3 contains 11 residues. From germline, CDR1 is DFQATT and CDR2 SNEGSKA (reference sequence).

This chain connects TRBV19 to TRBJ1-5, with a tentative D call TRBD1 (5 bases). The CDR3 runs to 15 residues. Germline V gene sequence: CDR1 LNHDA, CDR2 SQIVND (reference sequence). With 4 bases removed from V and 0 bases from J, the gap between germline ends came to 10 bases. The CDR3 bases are TGTGCCAGTAGTAAACAGGACCTTAGCAATCAGCCCCAGCATTTT. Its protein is CASSKQDLSNQPQHF.

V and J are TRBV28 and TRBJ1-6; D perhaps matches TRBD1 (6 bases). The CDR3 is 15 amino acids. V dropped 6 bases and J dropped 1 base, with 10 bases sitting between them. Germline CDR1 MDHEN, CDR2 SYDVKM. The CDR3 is CASRPQGSYNSPLHF. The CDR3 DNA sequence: TGTGCCAGCAGGCCACAGGGTTCCTATAATTCACCCCTCCACTTT.

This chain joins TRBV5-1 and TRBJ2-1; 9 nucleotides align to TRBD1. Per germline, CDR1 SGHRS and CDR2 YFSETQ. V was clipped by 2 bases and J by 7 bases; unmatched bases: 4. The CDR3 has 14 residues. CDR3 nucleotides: TGCGCCAGCAGCTTACAGGGGGCGCAGAATGAGCAGTTCTTC. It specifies CASSLQGAQNEQFF.

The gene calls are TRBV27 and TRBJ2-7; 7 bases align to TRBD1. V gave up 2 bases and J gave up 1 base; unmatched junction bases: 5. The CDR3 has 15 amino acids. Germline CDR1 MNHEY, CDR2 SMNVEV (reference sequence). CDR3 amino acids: CASSLNDRASYEQYF. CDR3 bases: TGTGCCAGCAGTTTAAATGACAGGGCTTCCTACGAGCAGTACTTC.

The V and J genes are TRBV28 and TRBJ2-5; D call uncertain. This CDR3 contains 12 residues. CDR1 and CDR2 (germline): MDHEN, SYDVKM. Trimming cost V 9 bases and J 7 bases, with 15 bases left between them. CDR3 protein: CASSYSTGTQYF. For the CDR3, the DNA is TGTGCCAGTTCCTATTCCACGGGGACCCAGTACTTC.

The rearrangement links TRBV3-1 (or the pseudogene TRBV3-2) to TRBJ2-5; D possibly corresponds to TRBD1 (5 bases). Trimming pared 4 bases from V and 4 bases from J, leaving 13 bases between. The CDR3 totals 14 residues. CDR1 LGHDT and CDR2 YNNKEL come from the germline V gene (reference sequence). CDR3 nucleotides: TGTGCCAGCAGCCGGACGGGTCAGGGAGAGACCCAGTACTTC. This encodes CASSRTGQGETQYF.

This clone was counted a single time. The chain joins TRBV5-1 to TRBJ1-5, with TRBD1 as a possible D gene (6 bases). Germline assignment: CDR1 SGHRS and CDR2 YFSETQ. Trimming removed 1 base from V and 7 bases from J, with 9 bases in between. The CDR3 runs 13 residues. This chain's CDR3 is CASSLKRGQPQHF. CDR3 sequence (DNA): TGCGCCAGCAGCTTGAAGAGGGGGCAGCCCCAGCATTTT.

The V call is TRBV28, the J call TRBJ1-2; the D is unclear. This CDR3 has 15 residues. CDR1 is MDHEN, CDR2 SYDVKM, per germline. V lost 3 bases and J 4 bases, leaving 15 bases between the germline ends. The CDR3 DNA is TGTGCCAGCAGTTTGGGCCAGGATCCCTCCTATGGCTACACCTTC. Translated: CASSLGQDPSYGYTF.